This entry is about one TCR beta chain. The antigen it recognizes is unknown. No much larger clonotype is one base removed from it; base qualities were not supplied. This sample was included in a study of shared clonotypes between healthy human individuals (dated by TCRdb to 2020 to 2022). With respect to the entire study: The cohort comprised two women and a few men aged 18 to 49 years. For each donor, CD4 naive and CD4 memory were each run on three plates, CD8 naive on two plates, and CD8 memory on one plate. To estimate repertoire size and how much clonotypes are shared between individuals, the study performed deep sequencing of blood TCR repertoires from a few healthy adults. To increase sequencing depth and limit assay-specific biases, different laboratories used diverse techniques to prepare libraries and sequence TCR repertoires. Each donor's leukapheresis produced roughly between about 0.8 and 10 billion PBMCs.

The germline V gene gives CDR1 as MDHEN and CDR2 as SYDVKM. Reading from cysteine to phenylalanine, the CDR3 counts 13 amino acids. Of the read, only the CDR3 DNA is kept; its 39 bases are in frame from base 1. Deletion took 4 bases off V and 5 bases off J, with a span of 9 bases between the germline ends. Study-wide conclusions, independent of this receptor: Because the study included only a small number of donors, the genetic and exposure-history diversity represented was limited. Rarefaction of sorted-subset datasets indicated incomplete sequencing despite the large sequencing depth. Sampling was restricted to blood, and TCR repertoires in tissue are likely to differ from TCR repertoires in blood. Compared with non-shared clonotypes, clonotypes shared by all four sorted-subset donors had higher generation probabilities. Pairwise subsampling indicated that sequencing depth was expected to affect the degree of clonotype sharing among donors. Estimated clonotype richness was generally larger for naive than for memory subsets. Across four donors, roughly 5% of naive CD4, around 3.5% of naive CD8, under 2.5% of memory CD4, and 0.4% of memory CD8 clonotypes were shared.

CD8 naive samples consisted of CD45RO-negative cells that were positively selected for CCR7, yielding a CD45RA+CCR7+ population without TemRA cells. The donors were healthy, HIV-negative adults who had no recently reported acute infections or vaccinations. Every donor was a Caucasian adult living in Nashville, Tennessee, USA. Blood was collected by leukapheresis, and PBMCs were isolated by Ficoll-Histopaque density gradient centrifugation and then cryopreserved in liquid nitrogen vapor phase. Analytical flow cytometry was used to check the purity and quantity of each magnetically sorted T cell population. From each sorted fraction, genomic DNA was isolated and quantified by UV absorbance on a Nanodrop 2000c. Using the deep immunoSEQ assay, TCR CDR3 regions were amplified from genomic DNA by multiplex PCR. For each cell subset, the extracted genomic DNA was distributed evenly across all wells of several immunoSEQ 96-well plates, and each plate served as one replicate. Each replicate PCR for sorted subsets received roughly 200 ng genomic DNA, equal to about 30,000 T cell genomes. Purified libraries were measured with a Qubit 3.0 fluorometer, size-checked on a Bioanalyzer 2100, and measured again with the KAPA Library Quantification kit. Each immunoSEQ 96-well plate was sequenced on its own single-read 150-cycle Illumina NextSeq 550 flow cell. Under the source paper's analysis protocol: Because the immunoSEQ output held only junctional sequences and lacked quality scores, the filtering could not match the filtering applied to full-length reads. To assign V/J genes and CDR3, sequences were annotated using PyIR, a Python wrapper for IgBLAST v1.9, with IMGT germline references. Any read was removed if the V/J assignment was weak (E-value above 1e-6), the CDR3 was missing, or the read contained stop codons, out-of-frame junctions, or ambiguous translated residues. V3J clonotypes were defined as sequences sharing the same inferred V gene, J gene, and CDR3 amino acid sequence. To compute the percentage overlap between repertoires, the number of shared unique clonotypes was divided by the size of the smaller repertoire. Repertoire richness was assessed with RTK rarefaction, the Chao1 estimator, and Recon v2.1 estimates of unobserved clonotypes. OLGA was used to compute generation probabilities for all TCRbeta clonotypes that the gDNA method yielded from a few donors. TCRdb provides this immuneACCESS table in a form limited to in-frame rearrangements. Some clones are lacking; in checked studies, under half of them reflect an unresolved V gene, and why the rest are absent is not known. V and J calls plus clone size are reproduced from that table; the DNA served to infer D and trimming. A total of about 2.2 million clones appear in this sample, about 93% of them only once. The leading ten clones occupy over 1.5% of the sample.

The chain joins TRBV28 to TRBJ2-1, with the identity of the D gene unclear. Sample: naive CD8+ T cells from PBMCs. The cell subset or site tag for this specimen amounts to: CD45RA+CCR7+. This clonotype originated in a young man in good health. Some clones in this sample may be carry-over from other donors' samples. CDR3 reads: CASSYTEDNEQFF. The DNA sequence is TGTGCCAGCAGTTACACCGAGGACAATGAGCAGTTCTTC.